The clone carrying this T cell receptor (beta chain) was observed at least ten times. This specimen comes from a study of read filtering for tumor transcriptome and immune sequencing. Study as a whole: IR-seq gave about 3.5 to 10.27 million TCR reads per sample; RNA-seq gave roughly 80 to 1,300.

Molecular barcoded adaptors covering alpha/delta and beta/gamma chains were used on approximately 400 ng RNA. TCRdb reprocessed the reads via MiXCR and lists one record per CDR3 protein. The sample records tens of thousands of distinct CDR3 sequences, about 12% being singletons. Trimming cost V 4 bases and J 0 bases, with 9 bases left between them. The CDR3 sequence is 14 residues long. Germline V lookup: CDR1 SGHRS, CDR2 YFSETQ. At the time of active disease, bone marrow was collected from every patient. The V and J genes are TRBV5-1 and TRBJ2-3; no reliable D call. The receptor's source is a donor aged 40 or older with multiple myeloma. Sequencing input: a population of CD138-negative cells sorted from bone marrow. As DNA, the CDR3 is TGCGCCAGCAGCCCCCTCGACAGCACAGATACGCAGTATTTT. This translates into CASSPLDSTDTQYF.